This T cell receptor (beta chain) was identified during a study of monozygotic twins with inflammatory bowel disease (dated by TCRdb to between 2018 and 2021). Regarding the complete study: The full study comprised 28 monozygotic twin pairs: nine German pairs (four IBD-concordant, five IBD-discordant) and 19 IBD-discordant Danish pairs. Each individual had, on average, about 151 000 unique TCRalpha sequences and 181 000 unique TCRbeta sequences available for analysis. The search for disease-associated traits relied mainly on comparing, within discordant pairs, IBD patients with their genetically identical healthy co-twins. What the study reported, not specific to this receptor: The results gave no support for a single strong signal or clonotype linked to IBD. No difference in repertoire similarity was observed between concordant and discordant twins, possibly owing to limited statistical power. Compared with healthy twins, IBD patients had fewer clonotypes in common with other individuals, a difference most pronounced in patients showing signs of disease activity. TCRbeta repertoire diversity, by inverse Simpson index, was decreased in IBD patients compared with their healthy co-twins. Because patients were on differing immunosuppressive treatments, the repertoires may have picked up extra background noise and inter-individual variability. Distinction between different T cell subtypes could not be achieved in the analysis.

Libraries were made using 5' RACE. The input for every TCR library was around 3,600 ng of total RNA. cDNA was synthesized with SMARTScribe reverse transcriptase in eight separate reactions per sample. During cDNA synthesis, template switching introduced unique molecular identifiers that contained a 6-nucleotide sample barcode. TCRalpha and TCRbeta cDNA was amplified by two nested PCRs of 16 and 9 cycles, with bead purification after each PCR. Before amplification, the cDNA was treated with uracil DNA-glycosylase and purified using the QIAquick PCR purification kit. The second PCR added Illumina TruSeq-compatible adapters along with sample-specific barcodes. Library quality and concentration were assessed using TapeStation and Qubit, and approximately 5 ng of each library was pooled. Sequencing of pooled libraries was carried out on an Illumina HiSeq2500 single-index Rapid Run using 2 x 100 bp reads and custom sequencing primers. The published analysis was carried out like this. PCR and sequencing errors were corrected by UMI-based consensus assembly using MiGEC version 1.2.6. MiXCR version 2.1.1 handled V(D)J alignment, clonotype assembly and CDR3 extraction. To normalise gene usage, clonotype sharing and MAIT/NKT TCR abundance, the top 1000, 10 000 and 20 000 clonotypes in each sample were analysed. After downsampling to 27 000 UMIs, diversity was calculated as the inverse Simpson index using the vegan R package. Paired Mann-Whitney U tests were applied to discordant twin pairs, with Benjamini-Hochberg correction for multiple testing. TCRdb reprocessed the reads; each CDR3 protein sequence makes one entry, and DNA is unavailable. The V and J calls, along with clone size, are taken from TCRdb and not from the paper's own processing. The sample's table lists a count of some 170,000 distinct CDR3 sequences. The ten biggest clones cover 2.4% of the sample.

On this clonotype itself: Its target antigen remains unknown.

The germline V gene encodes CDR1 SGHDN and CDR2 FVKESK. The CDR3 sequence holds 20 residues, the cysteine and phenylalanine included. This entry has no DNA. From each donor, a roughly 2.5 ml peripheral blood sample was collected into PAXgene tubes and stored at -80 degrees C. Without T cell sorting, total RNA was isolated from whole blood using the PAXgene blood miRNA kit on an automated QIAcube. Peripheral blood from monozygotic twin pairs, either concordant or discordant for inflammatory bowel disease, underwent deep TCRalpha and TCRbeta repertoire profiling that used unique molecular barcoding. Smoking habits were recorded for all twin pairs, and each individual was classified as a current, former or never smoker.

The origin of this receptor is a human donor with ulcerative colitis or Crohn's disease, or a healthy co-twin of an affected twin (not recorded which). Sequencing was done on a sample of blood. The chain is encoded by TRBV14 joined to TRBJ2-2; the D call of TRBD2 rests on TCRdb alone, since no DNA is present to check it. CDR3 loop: CASSQRLTSGSWGYTGELFF. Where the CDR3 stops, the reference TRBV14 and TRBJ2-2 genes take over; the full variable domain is EAGVTQFPSHSVIEKGQTVTLRCDPISGHDNLYWYRRVMGKEIKFLLHFVKESKQDESGMPNNRFLAERTGGTYSTLKVQPAELEDSGVYFCASSQRLTSGSWGYTGELFFGEGSRLTVL.